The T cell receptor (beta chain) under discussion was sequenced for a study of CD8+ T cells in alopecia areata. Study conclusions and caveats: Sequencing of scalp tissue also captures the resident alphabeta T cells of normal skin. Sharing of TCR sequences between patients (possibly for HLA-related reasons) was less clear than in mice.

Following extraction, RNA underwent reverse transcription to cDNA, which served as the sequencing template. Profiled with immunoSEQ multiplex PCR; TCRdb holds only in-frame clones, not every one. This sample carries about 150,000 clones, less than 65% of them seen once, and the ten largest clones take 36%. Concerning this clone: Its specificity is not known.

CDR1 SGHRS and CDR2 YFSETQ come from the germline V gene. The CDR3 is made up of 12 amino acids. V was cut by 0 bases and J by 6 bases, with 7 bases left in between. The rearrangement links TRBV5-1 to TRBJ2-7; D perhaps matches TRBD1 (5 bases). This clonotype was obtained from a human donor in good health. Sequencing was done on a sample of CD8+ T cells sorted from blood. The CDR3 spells CASSLEGAEQYF. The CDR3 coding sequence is TGCGCCAGCAGCTTGGAAGGGGCCGAGCAGTACTTC.